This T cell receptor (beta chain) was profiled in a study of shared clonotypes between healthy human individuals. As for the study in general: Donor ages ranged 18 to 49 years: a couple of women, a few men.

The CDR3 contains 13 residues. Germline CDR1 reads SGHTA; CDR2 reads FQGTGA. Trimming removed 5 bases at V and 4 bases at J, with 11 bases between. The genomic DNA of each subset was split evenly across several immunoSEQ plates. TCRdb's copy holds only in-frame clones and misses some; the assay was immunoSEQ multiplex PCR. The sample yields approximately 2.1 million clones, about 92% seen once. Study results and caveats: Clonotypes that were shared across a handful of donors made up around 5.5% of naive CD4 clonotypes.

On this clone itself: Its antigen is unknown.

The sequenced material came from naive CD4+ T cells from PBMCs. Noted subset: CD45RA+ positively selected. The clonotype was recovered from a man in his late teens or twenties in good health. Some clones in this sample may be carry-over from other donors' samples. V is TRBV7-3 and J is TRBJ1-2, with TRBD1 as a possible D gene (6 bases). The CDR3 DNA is TGTGCCAGCAGCGTCCAGGGGTTCTATGGCTACACCTTC. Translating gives CASSVQGFYGYTF.